This T cell receptor beta chain was found in a study of blood T cell repertoires in COVID-19. The wider study: Italy, Spain and the United States were the sources of the convalescent and acute COVID-19 samples. PBMCs, B-cell-depleted T cells, or T cells were the source of the cDNA or gDNA that made up the material.

Cohort 3 donors counted as recovered after two negative PCRs, clearance, or resolved symptoms. In the authors' workflow: The assay estimated nucleated cells by amplifying reference gene primers. Clones were read by immunoSEQ multiplex PCR, and TCRdb kept only the in-frame ones, dropping some. The V and J calls and clone size come from that table; D and trimming were worked out from the DNA. This table holds roughly 360,000 clones, roughly four fifths found once. CDR1 is ENHRY and CDR2 is SYGVKD in the germline V gene. Trimming at V came to 2 bases and at J to 2 bases, leaving 5 bases not matched to a gene. The CDR3 is 16 residues long.

Sequenced sample: PBMCs or T cells enriched from blood (not recorded which). The source of this sequence is a woman between 50 and 59 years old who had recovered from COVID-19. The chain carries TRBV10-3 and TRBJ2-1; 8 bases line up with TRBD2. CDR3 residues: CAISETSGNTYNEQFF. The CDR3 coding sequence is TGTGCCATCAGTGAGACTAGCGGAAACACCTACAATGAGCAGTTCTTC.